These 17 T cell receptor beta chains were sequenced from one sample in a study of blood T cell repertoires in COVID-19 (TCRdb year 2020). The library was produced with the immunoSEQ multiplex PCR assay. This is the immuneACCESS table as TCRdb keeps it, with only in-frame sequences that have V and J called. A part of the clones is gone; compared with another copy, unresolved V genes explain less than half, and the rest is unexplained. Here the sample has about 380,000 clones; roughly 85% occur a single time. The biggest ten clones account for roughly 3.9% of the sample. Input material: peripheral blood. The receptors were sampled from a young woman with acute or convalescent COVID-19.

The chain combines TRBV4-1 with TRBJ1-4, with a tentative D call TRBD1 (6 bases). CDR3 length: 15 residues. Germline V gene sequence: CDR1 MGHRA, CDR2 YSYEKL. V lost 3 bases, J lost 0 bases, and 8 bases lay in between. The CDR3 loop reads CASSHYRATNEKLFF. CDR3 DNA: TGCGCCAGCAGCCACTACAGGGCAACTAATGAAAAACTGTTTTTT.

The V call is TRBV10-3, the J call TRBJ1-5; tentative D call: TRBD1 (6 bases). The CDR3 spans 13 residues. V lost 10 bases to trimming and J lost 2 bases, with 12 bases between them. Germline V gene sequence: CDR1 ENHRY, CDR2 SYGVKD. In nucleotides, the CDR3 is TGTGCCACTTGGGCAGGGGGCAATCAGCCCCAGCATTTT. Its protein product is CATWAGGNQPQHF.

This clone has only one observation. J is TRBJ1-4 and V is TRBV28; maybe TRBD1 (6 bases). Trimming removed 7 bases at V and 4 bases at J, with 19 bases between. Germline V gives CDR1 MDHEN, CDR2 SYDVKM. This CDR3 has 16 amino acids. The CDR3 sequence is CASITVQGKNNEKLFF. As DNA, the CDR3 is TGTGCCAGCATAACCGTACAGGGCAAAAATAATGAAAAACTGTTTTTT.

The chain links TRBV9 to TRBJ2-7; D is undetermined. V was clipped by 4 bases and J by 0 bases, with 11 bases between them. This CDR3 has 14 residues. Germline CDR1 SGDLS, CDR2 YYNGEE. CDR3 DNA: TGTGCCAGCAGCCTAGACTTGAGCTCCTACGAGCAGTACTTC. It specifies CASSLDLSSYEQYF.

The gene calls are TRBV29-1 and TRBJ2-5, with 8 bases fitting TRBD1. In germline, CDR1 is SQVTM, CDR2 ANQGSEA. The CDR3 sequence is 11 residues long. The DNA of the CDR3 is TGCAGTTACCAGGGGGCTGAGACCCAGTACTTC. This encodes CSYQGAETQYF.

This clone was found once. The J gene is TRBJ2-7, the V gene TRBV2; 9 bases fit TRBD1. Germline V gene lookup returns CDR1 SNHLY and CDR2 FYNNEI. Trimming at V came to 10 bases and at J to 7 bases, leaving 8 bases not matched to a gene. There are 12 residues in the CDR3. The CDR3 loop reads CATARDRVEQYF. The CDR3 DNA sequence: TGTGCCACCGCCCGGGACAGGGTAGAGCAGTACTTC. Filled out from reference TRBV2 and TRBJ2-7, the complete variable domain reads EPEVTQTPSHQVTQMGQEVILRCVPISNHLYFYWYRQILGQKVEFLVSFYNNEISEKSEIFDDQFSVERPDGSNFTLKIRSTKLEDSAMYFCATARDRVEQYFGPGTRLTVT.

With regard to this clone: Additional DNA sequences in this sample encode the identical CDR3. The chain couples TRBV27 to TRBJ2-4; a weak D match, TRBD2 (5 bases). V dropped 5 bases and J dropped 4 bases, with 12 bases sitting between them. CDR3 length: 14 amino acids. CDR1 and CDR2 from the germline V gene are MNHEY and SMNVEV (reference sequence). The CDR3 region is CASSPRGVKNIQYF. CDR3 bases: TGTGCCAGCAGTCCTCGGGGAGTTAAAAACATTCAGTACTTC.

This rearrangement joins TRBV10-2 to TRBJ1-1; a weak D match, TRBD1 (6 bases). V dropped 0 bases and J dropped 1 base, with 9 bases sitting between them. The CDR3 length is 15 residues. CDR1 and CDR2 from the germline V gene are WSHSY and SAAADI. CDR3: CASSESARGNTEAFF. The CDR3 nucleotides are TGCGCCAGCAGTGAGTCGGCCAGGGGGAACACTGAAGCTTTCTTT.

This chain uses TRBV4-2 with TRBJ2-7; D not resolved. Germline values: CDR1 LGHNA, CDR2 YNFKEQ. Trimming removed 3 bases from V and 0 bases from J, with 15 bases in between. The CDR3 runs to 16 residues. CDR3 coding DNA: TGTGCCAGCAGCCACTCGCCGGGTACGAGCTCCTACGAGCAGTACTTC. It translates to CASSHSPGTSSYEQYF.

The J gene is TRBJ2-5, the V gene TRBV5-1; no firm D call. The V end lost 3 bases, the J end lost 6 bases, and 30 bases lay between the germline ends. This CDR3 contains 19 residues. Germline CDR1 SGHRS, CDR2 YFSETQ. The CDR3: CASSSNTRALDTYVKTQYF. The CDR3 DNA reads TGCGCCAGCAGCTCCAACACCCGCGCACTCGACACCTACGTGAAGACCCAGTACTTC.

V and J are TRBV7-2 and TRBJ2-6; D remains unclear. V shed 2 bases and J shed 4 bases, with 12 bases lying between them. Looked up from germline, CDR1 is SGHTA and CDR2 is FQGNSA. The CDR3 sequence is 16 residues long. CDR3 nucleotide sequence: TGTGCCAGCAGCTTACACGGGTTTCCCGGGGCCAACGTCCTGACTTTC. Amino acids: CASSLHGFPGANVLTF.

The V call is TRBV7-3, the J call TRBJ2-1, with 11 bases that match TRBD2. This CDR3 is 13 amino acids long. J gave up 10 bases and V 5 bases, and 4 bases lay outside the gene matches. In germline, CDR1 is SGHTA, CDR2 FQGTGA. The CDR3 is CASSRGTSGEQFF. CDR3 in DNA: TGTGCCAGCAGCAGAGGGACTAGCGGCGAGCAGTTCTTC.

This chain uses TRBV28 with TRBJ1-2, with D perhaps matching TRBD1 (5 bases). CDR1 and CDR2 (germline): MDHEN, SYDVKM. This CDR3 region has 13 residues. V was cut by 3 bases and J by 4 bases, with 9 bases left in between. CDR3 bases: TGTGCCAGCAGTTTCGGGGGTGGCTATGGCTACACCTTC. Translating gives CASSFGGGYGYTF.

V is TRBV5-1 and J is TRBJ2-3; possibly TRBD2 for D (6 bases). CDR3 length equals 14 residues. Germline CDR1 and CDR2: SGHRS and YFSETQ. The V and J ends lost 3 bases and 1 base respectively, with 9 bases between them. CDR3 loop: CASSWDLRTDTQYF. CDR3 DNA sequence: TGCGCCAGCAGCTGGGACTTACGCACAGATACGCAGTATTTT.

The chain couples TRBV13 to TRBJ1-6, with D perhaps TRBD1 (5 bases). Trimming took 5 bases from V and 11 from J, leaving 13 bases between them. This CDR3 region has 13 residues. CDR1 and CDR2 from the germline V gene are PRHDT and FYEKMQ (reference sequence). The CDR3 spells CASSRGGSPPLHF. The CDR3, as DNA: TGTGCCAGCAGCCGCGGGGGTTCTCCACCCCTCCACTTT.

This chain connects TRBV19 to TRBJ1-4; no reliable D call. The CDR3 is 14 amino acids. Germline lookup yields CDR1 LNHDA and CDR2 SQIVND (reference sequence). Trimming left V 6 bases short and J 8 bases short, with 16 bases between. The CDR3 sequence: CASSDGGRREKLFF. CDR3 in DNA: TGTGCCAGTAGCGACGGTGGCAGGAGGGAAAAACTGTTTTTT.

This CDR3 reads CASSATVNTEAFF. DNA of the CDR3: TGTGCCAGCAGCGCGACAGTGAACACTGAAGCTTTCTTT. This chain connects TRBV7-3 to TRBJ1-1; a weak D match, TRBD1 (5 bases). V was cut by 5 bases and J by 0 bases, with 7 bases left in between. CDR3 length equals 13 residues. Germline V gene lookup returns CDR1 SGHTA and CDR2 FQGTGA.